The 10 T cell receptor beta chains below come from one sample, sequenced in a study of Ad26.COV2.S vaccination and SARS-CoV-2 variants. The treatment: 15 to 20 received Ad26.COV2.S at low or high dose, single or two shots; a few received placebo; per-sample allocation not given. Sample collection was performed on day 63 after the first vaccine or placebo injection. The data were produced by immunoSEQ multiplex PCR, yet TCRdb's version contains in-frame clones alone and is incomplete. The sample lists 350,000 to 450,000 clones; about 91% were seen once. This material consisted of peripheral blood, taken in a trial of Ad26.COV2.S vaccine versus placebo. The source is a person aged 18-65 years who received the Ad26.COV2.S COVID-19 vaccine or a placebo.

With regard to this clone: Other DNA sequences in this sample translate to the same CDR3. CDR3 in DNA: TGTGCCAGCAGGACAGGGCTGAACACTGAAGCTTTCTTT. Protein: CASRTGLNTEAFF. The chain couples TRBV6-5 to TRBJ1-1; 7 bases map to TRBD1. CDR3 size: 13 residues. The germline V gene encodes CDR1 MNHEY and CDR2 SVGAGI. Germline trimming cut 6 bases from V and 0 bases from J; bases unmatched to any gene: 1.

This chain joins TRBV7-9 and TRBJ2-1; D not certain. V shed 1 base and J shed 12 bases, with 10 bases lying between them. CDR1 is SEHNR, CDR2 FQNEAQ, per germline (reference sequence). The CDR3 is 12 amino acids. The CDR3 is CASSLVSGTQFF. The CDR3 nucleotides read TGTGCCAGCAGCTTAGTATCCGGAACGCAGTTCTTC.

The chain is built from TRBV30 and TRBJ1-6; the D is unclear. V lost 0 bases to trimming and J lost 0 bases, with 12 bases between them. This CDR3 has 17 amino acids. Germline V CDR1 and CDR2: GTSNPN, SVGIG (reference sequence). In DNA, the CDR3 is TGTGCCTGGAGTGTACCGGCACCGAGCTCCTATAATTCACCCCTCCACTTT. This gives the protein CAWSVPAPSSYNSPLHF.

V gene TRBV19 combines with J gene TRBJ1-4; D is unclear. CDR3 length equals 15 residues. Germline V gene sequence: CDR1 LNHDA, CDR2 SQIVND (reference sequence). Trimming cost V 7 bases and J 0 bases, with 12 bases left between them. CDR3 in amino acids: CASNTAISTNEKLFF. The CDR3 DNA reads as TGTGCCAGTAACACAGCTATATCAACTAATGAAAAACTGTTTTTT.

This rearrangement joins TRBV5-8 to TRBJ2-7, with 8 positions matching TRBD1. The CDR3 consists of 15 residues. The germline V gene encodes CDR1 SGHTS and CDR2 YDEGEE. Losses at the gene ends were 4 bases for V and 1 base for J; bases not matched to a gene: 7. CDR3: CASSTGTGYSYEQYF. The CDR3, as DNA: TGTGCCAGCAGCACCGGGACAGGATATTCCTACGAGCAGTACTTC.

V and J are TRBV11-2 and TRBJ2-1, with 9 positions matching TRBD1. V was pared by 4 bases and J by 1 base, with 2 bases of the junction left unmatched. This CDR3 comprises 15 residues. Looked up from germline, CDR1 is SGHAT and CDR2 is FQNNGV. CDR3 in DNA: TGTGCCAGCAGCTCTGGACAGGGGTCCTACAATGAGCAGTTCTTC. Residues: CASSSGQGSYNEQFF.

This clone was counted only a few times. The V call is TRBV28, the J call TRBJ2-3, with no clear D. CDR3 length: 14 residues. V gave up 6 bases and J gave up 8 bases, with 18 bases separating them. Germline-derived CDR1 and CDR2 are MDHEN and SYDVKM. The CDR3 DNA reads as TGTGCCAGCAGCTTACCCCCTGACTCTGGTACGCAGTATTTT. Translated: CASSLPPDSGTQYF.

The rearrangement links TRBV6-2 or TRBV6-3 to TRBJ1-2; the D gene is possibly TRBD1 (5 bases). V was pared by 5 bases and J by 5 bases, with 21 bases between. This CDR3 has 16 amino acids. Per the germline V gene, CDR1 is MNHEY and CDR2 is SVGEGT. CDR3: CASSTREDKVRYGYTF. In nucleotides, the CDR3 is TGTGCCAGCAGTACTAGAGAGGACAAGGTGCGTTATGGCTACACCTTC.

The chain is built from TRBV29-1 and TRBJ1-1; 10 bases agree with TRBD1. V shed 5 bases and J 0 bases; nucleotides not matched to a gene: 3. Per germline, CDR1 SQVTM and CDR2 ANQGSEA. The CDR3 runs to 14 residues. CDR3 in amino acids: CSVRDRGLNTEAFF. CDR3 coding DNA: TGCAGCGTTAGGGACAGGGGATTGAACACTGAAGCTTTCTTT.

This clone was counted a few times. This rearrangement joins TRBV4-1 to TRBJ2-2; 7 bases align to TRBD1. V dropped 5 bases and J dropped 4; count of bases not matched to a gene: 7. From germline, CDR1 is MGHRA and CDR2 YSYEKL. CDR3 size: 15 residues. The CDR3 bases are TGCGCCAGCAGCTTAACAGGGGAGAGCACCGGGGAGCTGTTTTTT. Its translation: CASSLTGESTGELFF.